The clone carrying this T cell receptor (beta chain) was picked up many times. Its antigen is undetermined. Each CDR3 protein gets one entry after TCRdb re-called the reads with MiXCR. The sample carries approximately 19,000 distinct CDR3 sequences, about a fifth recorded once. This record comes from a study of lung T cells in sarcoidosis with Löfgren's syndrome. Study information: Sarcoidosis features CD4+ T cell accumulation in bronchoalveolar lavage fluid.

Study-level results: Recognition of an unidentified sarcoidosis antigen was only suggested. In alpha-beta pairs, TRAV12-1 favored TRBV2, and their CDR3s were homologous. Shared TRAV12-1 and TRBV2 CDR3 motifs across Löfgren's syndrome patients reportedly suggested public CD4+ TCRs.

V shed 2 bases and J 1 base; nucleotides not matched to a gene: 9. CDR3 length: 18 residues. Germline values: CDR1 MNHEY, CDR2 SVGEGT. The sample comprised CD4+ T cells from PBMCs. The rearrangement links TRBV6-2 or TRBV6-3 to TRBJ2-5; 11 positions agree with TRBD2. The sequence derives from a human donor with sarcoidosis (Löfgren's syndrome or another form), or a control subject (not recorded which). CDR3 coding DNA: TGTGCCAGCAGTTACAGGCCCTTAGCGGGAGGGATCCAAGAGACCCAGTACTTC. This sequence encodes CASSYRPLAGGIQETQYF.